This entry describes one T cell receptor beta chain. CDR1 MNHNS and CDR2 SASEGT come from the germline V gene. CDR3 size: 16 residues. Trimming stripped 0 bases from V and 3 bases from J, with 15 bases between. This entry is derived from a study of cytomegalovirus exposure and HLA in healthy donors. PCR amplification relied on 60 Vbeta primers (plus 13 Jbeta primers). Sequenced by immunoSEQ multiplex PCR; TCRdb stores in-frame clones only, minus some. Of 110,000 or so clones listed, about four fifths are singletons. The specimen sequenced was PBMCs. This sequence originates from a man between 35 and 55 years old in good health and CMV-seronegative. This chain links TRBV6-1 with TRBJ2-7; D gene uncertain. The CDR3 coding sequence is TGTGCCAGCAGTGAAGCGGCACAGATACTTTACTACGAGCAGTACTTC. Translating gives CASSEAAQILYYEQYF.